The 10 T cell receptor beta chains below were found in one sample sequenced in a study of cytomegalovirus exposure and HLA in healthy donors. Use of 60 Vbeta and 13 Jbeta primers characterized the PCR. Measured with immunoSEQ multiplex PCR; TCRdb has only the in-frame clones, and not every one. The sample shows more than 85,000 clones, nearly 15% of them seen only once. Source material: PBMCs. These receptors came from a female donor in good health and CMV-seronegative.

In this sample, this clone turned up a few times. The CDR3 DNA is TGTGCCATCAGTGAGTCGGGGGGGAAGGCTTTCTTT. Its protein is CAISESGGKAFF. The V and J genes are TRBV10-3 and TRBJ1-1; a weak D match, TRBD1 (5 bases). This CDR3 spans 12 amino acids. Germline values: CDR1 ENHRY, CDR2 SYGVKD. V was cut by 0 bases and J by 11 bases, with 10 bases left in between.

The V and J genes are TRBV13 and TRBJ2-2; 9 bases agree with TRBD1. The germline gives CDR1 PRHDT, CDR2 FYEKMQ (reference sequence). V dropped 2 bases and J dropped 3; count of bases not matched to a gene: 1. The CDR3 length is 15 residues. CDR3 region: CASSLNRGHTGELFF. The DNA for the CDR3 is TGTGCCAGCAGCTTAAACAGGGGGCACACCGGGGAGCTGTTTTTT.

V is TRBV5-6 and J is TRBJ1-5; maybe TRBD1 (6 bases). Germline V gives CDR1 SGHDT, CDR2 YYEEEE. The CDR3 sequence is 18 residues long. The V and J ends lost 4 bases and 3 bases respectively, with 23 bases between them. The CDR3 spells CASSPIYGQPKVNQPQHF. The CDR3 coding sequence is TGTGCCAGCAGCCCCATCTATGGACAGCCTAAGGTCAATCAGCCCCAGCATTTT.

There are a few counts of this clone. The chain links TRBV15 to TRBJ2-7, with TRBD2 matching 7 bases. Germline-derived CDR1 and CDR2 are LNHNV and YYDKDF (reference sequence). V lost 0 bases, J lost 5 bases, and 10 bases stayed unmatched. The CDR3 sequence is 16 residues long. In DNA, the CDR3 is TGTGCCACCAGCAGAGATGTTACGGGAGGTATCCACGAGCAGTACTTC. This encodes CATSRDVTGGIHEQYF.

This clone occurred once. The DNA is omitted, as the CDR3 cannot be located on it reliably, and the CDR3 follows TCRdb's listing. The chain joins TRBV27 to TRBJ2-5; the table names TRBD1, a call not compared with the DNA. Looked up from germline, CDR1 is MNHEY and CDR2 is SMNVEV (reference sequence). The CDR3 extends over 13 residues, inclusive of both ends. The chain's CDR3 is CASSPVPEETQYF.

This clone has just a few counts. The chain has TRBV5-8 and TRBJ2-1; D might be TRBD2 (6 bases). Per germline, CDR1 SGHTS and CDR2 YDEGEE. V lost 0 bases and J 7 bases, leaving 11 bases between the germline ends. This CDR3 region has 14 residues. CDR3 amino acids: CASSLGLVKNEQFF. The CDR3 coding sequence is TGTGCCAGCAGCTTGGGACTAGTCAAAAATGAGCAGTTCTTC.

This clone was picked up a small number of times. V gene TRBV27 combines with J gene TRBJ1-1; D is unresolved. The CDR3 is made up of 17 amino acids. Per germline, CDR1 MNHEY and CDR2 SMNVEV (reference sequence). V dropped 3 bases and J dropped 4 bases, with 21 bases sitting between them. The CDR3 is CASSLFPERGMGTEAFF. The CDR3 DNA follows: TGTGCCAGCAGTTTGTTTCCGGAACGAGGTATGGGCACTGAAGCTTTCTTT.

The chain has TRBV25-1 and TRBJ1-1; 9 bases agree with TRBD1. The CDR3 runs to 17 residues. After removal of 4 bases from V and 0 bases from J, the junction contained 9 bases not matched to a gene. In germline, CDR1 is MGHDK, CDR2 SYGVNS. As DNA, the CDR3 is TGTGCCAGCAGTGCCCTGGGACAGGGCCGAATGAACACTGAAGCTTTCTTT. This codes for CASSALGQGRMNTEAFF.

The chain has TRBV28 and TRBJ2-2; D remains unclear. This CDR3 has 15 amino acids. The germline V gene encodes CDR1 MDHEN and CDR2 SYDVKM. Between the trimmed V and J ends, which lost 8 bases and 0 bases, there was a span of 13 bases. CDR3 sequence: CASRVSSTNTGELFF. The CDR3 DNA reads as TGTGCCAGCCGGGTGAGCAGCACGAACACCGGGGAGCTGTTTTTT.

This chain links TRBV4-3 with TRBJ2-1; 7 positions match TRBD2. The CDR3 length is 16 residues. CDR1 and CDR2 from the germline V gene are LGHNA and YSLEER. The ends lost 0 bases at V and 0 bases at J; junction bases unmatched: 2. CDR3 DNA: TGCGCCAGCAGCCAAGAACTAGCGATCTCCTACAATGAGCAGTTCTTC. This codes for CASSQELAISYNEQFF.